This paragraph covers one TCR beta chain sequence. Its antigen remains unidentified. The entry originates in a study of T cells in Graves' hyperthyroidism and ophthalmopathy. Study-level results: Most clonotypes expanded in thyroid above 0.001 were likewise present in blood. Stable hyperthyroidism was separated from ophthalmopathy by a model based on 13 V-J features.

Amplification of TCR beta CDR3 regions was performed using RNA transcripts as template. With the HTBI primer set, the TCR CDR3 went through a first round of RT-PCR. TCRdb redid the calling of the multiplex PCR reads with MiXCR, one entry per CDR3 protein. Of some 800,000 distinct CDR3 sequences in the sample, about 38% are singletons; the top ten hold about 9%. Stable Graves' hyperthyroidism meant no ophthalmopathy progression within 18 months. Patients having uncontrolled infection, another autoimmune disease, pregnancy or lactation were not included. The source is a man younger than 35 with Graves' hyperthyroidism. Sequenced input: blood.

The CDR3 nucleotides read TGTGCCAGCAGCTTGGGGGAGAGGGCTAATGAAAAACTGTTTTTT. Its protein is CASSLGERANEKLFF. This chain uses TRBV5-8 with TRBJ1-4; D uncertain. The CDR3 extends over 15 amino acids. Germline V gene sequence: CDR1 SGHTS, CDR2 YDEGEE. With 0 bases removed from V and 3 bases from J, the gap between germline ends came to 9 bases.